This T cell receptor (beta chain) derives from a study of blood T cell repertoires in COVID-19. Study in general: In Cohort 3, a recovered donor had either two negative PCRs, clearance, or symptom resolution. Sample material is recorded as cDNA or gDNA derived from T cells, B-cell-depleted T cells, or PBMCs.

Germline lookup yields CDR1 GTSNPN and CDR2 SVGIG (reference sequence). CDR3 length: 15 residues. Trimming removed 1 base from V and 2 bases from J; junction bases left unmatched: 4. Assay used: immunoSEQ multiplex PCR; TCRdb lists only in-frame clones, some missing. The sample carries about 170,000 clones, 79% recorded once. This clone occurred a few times. Cohorts were assigned according to the clinical history that participants reported. Sequencing was carried out using PBMCs or T cells enriched from blood (not recorded which). The receptor's source is a woman in her sixties or seventies in a cohort exposed to, infected with or recovered from COVID-19 (not recorded which). The rearrangement links TRBV30 to TRBJ2-4; TRBD1 matches at 8 bases. CDR3 bases: TGTGCCTGGAGTGCCCAGGGGGCCACCAAAAACATTCAGTACTTC. Translating it yields CAWSAQGATKNIQYF.